The 21 T cell receptor beta chains listed next were all sequenced from one sample in a study of blood T cells in healthy people across ages. Primers used in a second PCR of roughly 7 to 12 cycles were a sample-barcoded 5' primer and a J-beta primer mix. TCRdb used MiXCR to reprocess the 5' RACE reads, holding one entry per CDR3 protein. The table includes approximately 810,000 distinct CDR3 sequences, about 34% detected once. Sequenced material: blood. The receptors were sampled from a young man in good health.

This clonotype came up many times. The CDR3: CASSFRWEIPYNEQFF. The CDR3 nucleotides are TGTGCCAGCAGCTTTCGGTGGGAGATCCCATACAATGAGCAGTTCTTC. The chain uses TRBV5-5 and TRBJ2-1; possible D gene TRBD2, 5 bases. The CDR3 extends over 16 amino acids. Germline V gives CDR1 SGHKS, CDR2 YYEKEE (reference sequence). The V and J ends lost 2 bases and 4 bases respectively, with 16 bases between them.

This clonotype was picked up a small number of times. The chain links TRBV12-3 or TRBV12-4 to TRBJ1-4; 8 nucleotides align to TRBD1. CDR3 length: 17 amino acids. V dropped 2 bases and J dropped 0; count of bases not matched to a gene: 5. The CDR3: CASSLNRGGATNEKLFF. In DNA, the CDR3 is TGTGCCAGCAGTTTAAACAGGGGGGGAGCAACTAATGAAAAACTGTTTTTT.

The rearrangement uses TRBV6-5 and TRBJ2-3; D not resolved. Trimming left V 2 bases short and J 2 bases short, with 8 bases between. The CDR3 runs 14 residues. Per the germline V gene, CDR1 is MNHEY and CDR2 is SVGAGI. The CDR3, as DNA: TGTGCCAGCAGTTACGAACTACCCACAGATACGCAGTATTTT. It translates to CASSYELPTDTQYF.

The V gene is TRBV10-3, the J gene TRBJ2-5; 9 nucleotides line up with TRBD1. The CDR3 runs to 14 residues. Germline V CDR1 and CDR2: ENHRY, SYGVKD. V dropped 8 bases and J dropped 0; count of bases not matched to a gene: 4. The CDR3 spells CAILDRGDQETQYF. The CDR3 DNA reads as TGTGCCATCCTAGACAGGGGGGACCAAGAGACCCAGTACTTC.

The genes are TRBV2 and TRBJ1-1; D gene ambiguous. The V gene lost 4 bases and the J gene lost 0 bases, with 12 bases spanning the gap. The germline CDR1 and CDR2 sequences are SNHLY and FYNNEI. This CDR3 has 15 amino acids. The DNA of the CDR3 is TGTGCCAGCAGTGTCCTTCTACAGCTGAACACTGAAGCTTTCTTT. Encoded protein: CASSVLLQLNTEAFF.

The chain links TRBV28 to TRBJ1-2, with D perhaps TRBD1 (5 bases). The germline V and J ends were trimmed by 5 bases and 0 bases, with 13 bases remaining between them. CDR1 and CDR2 from the germline V gene are MDHEN and SYDVKM. The CDR3 is made up of 15 amino acids. DNA for the CDR3: TGTGCCAGCAGTCCCTCGACAGAGACTAACTATGGCTACACCTTC. Amino acid sequence: CASSPSTETNYGYTF.

The rearrangement links TRBV7-2 to TRBJ1-4; no clear D gene. With 3 bases removed from V and 8 bases from J, the gap between germline ends came to 13 bases. The CDR3 loop spans 14 amino acids. Germline-derived CDR1 and CDR2 are SGHTA and FQGNSA. The CDR3 DNA is TGTGCCAGCAGCTTCGCCAGCCCCGGGGAAAAACTGTTTTTT. Translation gives CASSFASPGEKLFF.

This clonotype was seen only a few times. The chain has TRBV7-2 and TRBJ2-5, with TRBD2 matching over 10 bases. CDR1 is SGHTA and CDR2 is FQGNSA in the germline V gene. This CDR3 contains 16 residues. V dropped 3 bases and J dropped 1; count of bases not matched to a gene: 5. DNA for the CDR3: TGTGCCAGCAGCTTTCAAAGCGGGGGGGGCCAAGAGACCCAGTACTTC. Translated: CASSFQSGGGQETQYF.

In this sample, this clonotype turned up a few times. The chain links TRBV6-2 or TRBV6-3 to TRBJ2-3; the D is unclear. Germline values: CDR1 MNHEY, CDR2 SVGEGT. The germline V and J ends were trimmed by 11 bases and 2 bases, with 17 bases remaining between them. The CDR3 loop spans 14 amino acids. The CDR3 here is CAVWTPSDTDTQYF. CDR3 coding DNA: TGTGCCGTCTGGACCCCCTCTGACACAGATACGCAGTATTTT.

This clonotype was detected only a few times. This chain links TRBV6-2 or TRBV6-3 with TRBJ1-5; TRBD1 might be the D (5 bases). CDR1 is MNHEY and CDR2 is SVGEGT in the germline V gene. This CDR3 contains 13 residues. Trimming shortened V by 10 bases and J by 4 bases, and 14 bases separated the two germline ends. The chain's CDR3 is CAIRDGTNQPQHF. The CDR3 DNA reads as TGTGCCATCCGGGACGGAACAAATCAGCCCCAGCATTTT.

In this sample, this clonotype turned up a few times. In DNA, the CDR3 is TGTGCCAGCAGGAGTCGAACTCCCAACTATGGCTACACCTTC. Its translation: CASRSRTPNYGYTF. The chain combines TRBV2 with TRBJ1-2; D is unresolved. CDR1 and CDR2 (germline): SNHLY, FYNNEI. This CDR3 contains 14 residues. V shed 6 bases and J shed 2 bases, with 13 bases lying between them.

CDR3 coding DNA: TGTGCCAGCAGCCCCGATGGGACAGTAAATGAAAAACTGTTTTTT. Translation gives CASSPDGTVNEKLFF. The V gene is TRBV5-5, the J gene TRBJ1-4; the match to TRBD1 covers 7 bases. Trimming at V came to 4 bases and at J to 5 bases, leaving 8 bases not matched to a gene. This CDR3 is built from 15 residues. Germline V lookup: CDR1 SGHKS, CDR2 YYEKEE (reference sequence).

The sample holds a few counts of this clonotype. The V call is TRBV4-3, the J call TRBJ1-5; D not resolved. Trimming shortened V by 0 bases and J by 4 bases, and 4 bases separated the two germline ends. This CDR3 contains 13 residues. Per germline, CDR1 LGHNA and CDR2 YSLEER. CDR3 loop: CASSQDANQPQHF. The CDR3 DNA reads as TGCGCCAGCAGCCAAGATGCGAATCAGCCCCAGCATTTT.

This clonotype was counted many times. This chain uses TRBV12-3 or TRBV12-4 with TRBJ2-1; TRBD2 aligns across 9 bases. CDR3 length equals 14 residues. The trim removed 5 bases at V and 4 bases at J, leaving 3 bases unmatched. The chain's CDR3 is CASSVTSGYNEQFF. CDR3 in DNA: TGTGCCAGCAGTGTGACTAGCGGTTACAATGAGCAGTTCTTC.

The V and J genes are TRBV4-2 and TRBJ1-1, with D unresolved. The V gene lost 0 bases and the J gene lost 1 base, with 9 bases spanning the gap. This CDR3 comprises 15 residues. CDR1 is LGHNA and CDR2 is YNFKEQ in the germline V gene. CDR3 amino acids: CASSQDLSQNTEAFF. CDR3 DNA sequence: TGTGCCAGCAGCCAAGATCTGAGTCAGAACACTGAAGCTTTCTTT.

This clonotype showed up many times. V gene TRBV4-1 combines with J gene TRBJ2-5; D perhaps matches TRBD1 (5 bases). The V gene's germline CDR1 is MGHRA and CDR2 YSYEKL. The CDR3 length is 13 residues. V lost 4 bases and J 2 bases, leaving 8 bases between the germline ends. This CDR3 is CASSPQGQETQYF. CDR3 DNA sequence: TGCGCCAGCAGCCCCCAGGGTCAAGAGACCCAGTACTTC.

This clonotype was seen at least ten times. The gene calls are TRBV4-3 and TRBJ1-2; D not certain. CDR1 and CDR2 (germline): LGHNA, YSLEER. The V end lost 0 bases, the J end lost 1 base, and 9 bases lay between the germline ends. The CDR3 extends over 15 amino acids. CDR3 sequence (DNA): TGCGCCAGCAGCCAAGACAGAGGATTTAACTATGGCTACACCTTC. Protein: CASSQDRGFNYGYTF.

This clonotype appeared a few times. V and J are TRBV5-1 and TRBJ2-3; 11 bases map to TRBD2. Germline CDR1 and CDR2: SGHRS and YFSETQ. The CDR3 covers 15 residues. V gave up 0 bases and J gave up 6 bases; unmatched junction bases: 3. This chain's CDR3 is CASSLVTSGADTQYF. As DNA, the CDR3 is TGCGCCAGCAGCTTGGTGACTAGCGGGGCGGATACGCAGTATTTT. The full variable domain, rest sourced from reference TRBV5-1 and TRBJ2-3, is KAGVTQTPRYLIKTRGQQVTLSCSPISGHRSVSWYQQTPGQGLQFLFEYFSETQRNKGNFPGRFSGRQFSNSRSEMNVSTLELGDSALYLCASSLVTSGADTQYFGPGTRLTVL.

This chain connects TRBV7-2 to TRBJ1-1, with D maybe TRBD1 (5 bases). Germline V gene sequence: CDR1 SGHTA, CDR2 FQGNSA. The CDR3 spans 14 residues. The germline V and J ends were trimmed by 4 bases and 4 bases, with 13 bases remaining between them. CDR3 amino acids: CASSWFPGTTEAFF. The CDR3 nucleotides read TGTGCCAGCAGCTGGTTTCCGGGGACCACTGAAGCTTTCTTT.

The chain couples TRBV2 to TRBJ2-1; D is unclear. Trimming pared 3 bases from V and 2 bases from J, leaving 5 bases between. CDR1 is SNHLY and CDR2 is FYNNEI in the germline V gene. The CDR3 consists of 13 residues. The CDR3 bases are TGTGCCAGCAGTGACGGAACCTACAATGAGCAGTTCTTC. Amino acids: CASSDGTYNEQFF.

This clonotype was detected only once. This could be a read error, since a much larger clone is one nucleotide away. The chain has TRBV7-2 and TRBJ2-2, with 7 bases lining up with TRBD1. This CDR3 has 15 residues. Germline CDR1 reads SGHTA; CDR2 reads FQGNSA. DNA of the CDR3: TGTGTCAGCAGCTTAACAGGGGCCCTTACCGGGGAGCTGTTTTTT. As protein: CVSSLTGALTGELFF.